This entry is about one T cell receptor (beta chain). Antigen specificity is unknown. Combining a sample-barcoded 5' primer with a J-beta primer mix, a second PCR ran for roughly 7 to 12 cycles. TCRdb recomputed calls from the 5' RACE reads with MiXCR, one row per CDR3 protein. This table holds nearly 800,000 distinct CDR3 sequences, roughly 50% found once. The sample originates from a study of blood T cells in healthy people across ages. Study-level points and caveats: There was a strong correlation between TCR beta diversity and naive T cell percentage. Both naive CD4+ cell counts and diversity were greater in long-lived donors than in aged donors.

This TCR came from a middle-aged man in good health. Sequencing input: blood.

The CDR3 DNA follows: TGTGCCAGCAGTTTACTTAGACAGGACACCGGGGAGCTGTTTTTT. This translates into CASSLLRQDTGELFF. The rearrangement joins TRBV2 to TRBJ2-2, with D possibly being TRBD1 (6 bases). The germline V gene has CDR1 SNHLY and CDR2 FYNNEI. Trimming removed 5 bases at V and 3 bases at J, with 13 bases between. The CDR3 totals 15 residues.